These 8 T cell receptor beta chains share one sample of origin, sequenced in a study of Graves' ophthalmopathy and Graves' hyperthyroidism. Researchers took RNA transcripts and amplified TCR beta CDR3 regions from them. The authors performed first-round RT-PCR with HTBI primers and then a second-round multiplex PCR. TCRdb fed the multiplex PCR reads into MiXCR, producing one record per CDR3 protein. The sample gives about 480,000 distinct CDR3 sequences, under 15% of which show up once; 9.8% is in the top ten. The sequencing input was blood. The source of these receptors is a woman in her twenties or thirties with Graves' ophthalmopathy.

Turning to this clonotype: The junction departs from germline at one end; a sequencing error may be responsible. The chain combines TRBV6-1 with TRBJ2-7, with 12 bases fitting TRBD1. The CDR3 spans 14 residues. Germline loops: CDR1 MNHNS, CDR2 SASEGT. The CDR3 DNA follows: TGTGCCAGCGCCTCCGGGACAGGGGGCTACGAGCAGTGCTTC. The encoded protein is CASASGTGGYEQCF.

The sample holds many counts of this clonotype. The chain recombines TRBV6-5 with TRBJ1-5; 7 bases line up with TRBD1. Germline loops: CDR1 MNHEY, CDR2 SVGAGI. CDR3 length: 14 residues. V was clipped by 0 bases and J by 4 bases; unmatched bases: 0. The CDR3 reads CASSYSGQNQPQHF. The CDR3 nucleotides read TGTGCCAGCAGTTACTCGGGACAGAATCAGCCCCAGCATTTT.

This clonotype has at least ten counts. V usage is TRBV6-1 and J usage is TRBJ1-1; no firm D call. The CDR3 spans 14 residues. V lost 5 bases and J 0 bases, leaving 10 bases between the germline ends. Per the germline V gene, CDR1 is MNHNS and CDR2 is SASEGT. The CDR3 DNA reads TGTGCCAGCAGTAAAACCGTCCTGAACACTGAAGCTTTCTTT. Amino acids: CASSKTVLNTEAFF.

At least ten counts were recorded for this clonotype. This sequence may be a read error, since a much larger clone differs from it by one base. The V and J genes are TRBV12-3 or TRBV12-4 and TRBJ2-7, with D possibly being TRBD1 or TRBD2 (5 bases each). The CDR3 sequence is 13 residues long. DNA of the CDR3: TGTGCCGGCAGTGCGAGGGGTGGATACGAGCAGTACTTC. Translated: CAGSARGGYEQYF.

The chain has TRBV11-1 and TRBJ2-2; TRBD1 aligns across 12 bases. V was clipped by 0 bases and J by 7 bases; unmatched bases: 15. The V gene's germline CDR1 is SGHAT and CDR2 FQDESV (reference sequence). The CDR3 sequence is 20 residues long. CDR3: CASSLASGQGAASGFGELFF. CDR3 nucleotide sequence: TGTGCCAGCAGCTTAGCGTCGGGACAGGGGGCGGCTAGCGGATTCGGGGAGCTGTTTTTT.

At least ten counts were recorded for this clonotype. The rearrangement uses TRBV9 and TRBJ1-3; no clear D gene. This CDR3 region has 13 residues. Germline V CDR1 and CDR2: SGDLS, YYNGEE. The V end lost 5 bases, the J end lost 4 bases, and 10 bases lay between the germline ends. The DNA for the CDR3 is TGTGCCAGCAGTGTGGGGAGCGGAAACACCATATATTTT. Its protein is CASSVGSGNTIYF. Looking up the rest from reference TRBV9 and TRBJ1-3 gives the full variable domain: DSGVTQTPKHLITATGQRVTLRCSPRSGDLSVYWYQQSLDQGLQFLIQYYNGEERAKGNILERFSAQQFPDLHSELNLSSLELGDSALYFCASSVGSGNTIYFGEGSWLTVV.

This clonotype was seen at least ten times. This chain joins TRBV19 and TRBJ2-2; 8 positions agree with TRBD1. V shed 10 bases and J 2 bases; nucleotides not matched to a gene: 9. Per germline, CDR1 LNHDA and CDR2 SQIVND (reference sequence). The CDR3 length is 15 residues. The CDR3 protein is CATRAPGGNTGELFF. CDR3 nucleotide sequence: TGTGCCACCAGAGCGCCAGGGGGCAACACCGGGGAGCTGTTTTTT.

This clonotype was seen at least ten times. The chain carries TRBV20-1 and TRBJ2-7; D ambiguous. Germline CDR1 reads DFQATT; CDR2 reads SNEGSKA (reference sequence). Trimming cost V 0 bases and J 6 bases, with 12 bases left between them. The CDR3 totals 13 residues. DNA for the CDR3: TGCAGTGCTAGAGATTCGCCCGGGTCCGAGCAGTACTTC. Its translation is CSARDSPGSEQYF.